Listed here are 9 T cell receptor beta chains from one sample, sequenced in a study of T-cell reconstitution after alpha-beta-depleted transplantation in children. Molecular barcoding with unique molecular identifiers was used for the TCRbeta library. TCRdb re-called the PCR reads with MiXCR, one entry per CDR3 protein. The sample consists of a few hundred thousand distinct CDR3 sequences, around 13% of them appearing once. The sequencing used PBMCs, mostly from graft donor cells, collected 360 days after TCRalphabeta/CD19-depleted stem cell transplant. The receptors stem from a male patient younger than 18 who had a stem cell transplant for acute myeloid leukemia, so the T cells may come from the graft donor.

This clonotype came up a few times. J is TRBJ2-7 and V is TRBV12-3 or TRBV12-4, with 15 bases lining up with TRBD2. V dropped 5 bases and J dropped 2; count of bases not matched to a gene: 1. This CDR3 spans 15 amino acids. The CDR3 DNA sequence: TGTGCCAGCAGTGGGACTAGCGGGAGGCCCTACGAGCAGTACTTC. Translated, it gives CASSGTSGRPYEQYF.

This clonotype has a handful of counts. This chain uses TRBV14 with TRBJ2-1; D gene unclear. Germline V gene lookup returns CDR1 SGHDN and CDR2 FVKESK. The CDR3 covers 15 residues. The V end lost 6 bases, the J end lost 0 bases, and 12 bases lay between the germline ends. CDR3 coding DNA: TGTGCCAGCAGTACCGGGCCGAGCTCCTACAATGAGCAGTTCTTC. It yields the protein CASSTGPSSYNEQFF.

This clonotype was counted between two and nine times. V gene TRBV5-8 combines with J gene TRBJ2-5; 9 positions agree with TRBD1. The CDR3 is 15 residues long. J lost 5 bases, V lost 0 bases, and 5 bases had no gene match. Per germline, CDR1 SGHTS and CDR2 YDEGEE. CDR3 region: CASSLEQGARETQYF. In DNA, the CDR3 is TGTGCCAGCAGCTTGGAACAGGGGGCCCGGGAGACCCAGTACTTC.

This clonotype was seen many times. The genes are TRBV7-2 and TRBJ2-5, with 12 nucleotides matching TRBD1. The germline gives CDR1 SGHTA, CDR2 FQGNSA. This CDR3 comprises 16 residues. Trimming cost V 1 base and J 4 bases; bases outside gene matches: 4. The CDR3 DNA reads TGTGCCAGCAGCTTAGGCCGGGACAGGGGGCGAGAGACCCAGTACTTC. Amino acid sequence: CASSLGRDRGRETQYF.

The chain joins TRBV6-5 to TRBJ2-7; tentatively, D is TRBD1 or TRBD2 (6 bases each). Between the trimmed V and J ends, which lost 0 bases and 1 base, there was a span of 13 bases. The CDR3 extends over 16 amino acids. Germline CDR1 MNHEY, CDR2 SVGAGI. CDR3 nucleotide sequence: TGTGCCAGCAGTTACTCGAGTTGGGGGGCTTCCTACGAGCAGTACTTC. Its translation is CASSYSSWGASYEQYF.

CDR3 region: CASSPSSGRLYYEQYF. The CDR3 bases are TGTGCCAGCAGCCCTTCTAGCGGGAGATTGTATTACGAGCAGTACTTC. The genes are TRBV7-2 and TRBJ2-7, with TRBD2 matching 10 bases. The length of the CDR3 is 16 residues. Germline CDR1 SGHTA, CDR2 FQGNSA. Trimming at V came to 5 bases and at J to 4 bases, leaving 11 bases not matched to a gene.

In its sample, this clonotype was seen a few times. The rearrangement joins TRBV7-2 to TRBJ2-3, with a weak D call TRBD2 (7 bases). The CDR3 runs to 15 residues. Trimming shortened V by 3 bases and J by 14 bases, and 24 bases separated the two germline ends. In germline, CDR1 is SGHTA, CDR2 FQGNSA. Written as DNA, the CDR3 is TGTGCCAGCAGCTTCGTGGGGGGGCCCGGGAGCAGCAGGTATTTT. This translates into CASSFVGGPGSSRYF.

The gene calls are TRBV12-3 or TRBV12-4 and TRBJ1-4; D call uncertain. V was trimmed by 5 bases and J by 5 bases, leaving 12 bases between them. The CDR3 has 14 amino acids. CDR3 protein: CASSLVRSNEKLFF. Here the CDR3 DNA reads TGTGCCAGCAGTCTGGTCAGGTCCAATGAAAAACTGTTTTTT.

J is TRBJ2-7 and V is TRBV18; the D gene is possibly TRBD1 (5 bases). The CDR3 has 11 amino acids. The V end was cut by 3 bases, the J end by 9 bases, with 9 bases between. The germline V gene has CDR1 KGHSH and CDR2 LQKENI. CDR3 sequence: CASSPRARQYF. The CDR3 DNA reads TGTGCCAGCTCACCCAGGGCTCGGCAGTACTTC.